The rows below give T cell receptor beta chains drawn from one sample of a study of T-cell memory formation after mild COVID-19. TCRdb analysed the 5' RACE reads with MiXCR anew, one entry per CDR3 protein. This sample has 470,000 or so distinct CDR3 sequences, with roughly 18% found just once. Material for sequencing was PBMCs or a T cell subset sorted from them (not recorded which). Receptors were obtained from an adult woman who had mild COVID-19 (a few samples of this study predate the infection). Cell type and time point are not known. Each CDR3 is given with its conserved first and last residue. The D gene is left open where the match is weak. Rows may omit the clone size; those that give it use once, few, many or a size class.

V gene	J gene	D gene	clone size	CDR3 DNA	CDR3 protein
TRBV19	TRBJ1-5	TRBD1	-	TGTGCCAGTTTAGACAGGGACGTTGAGCCCCAGCATTTT	CASLDRDVEPQHF
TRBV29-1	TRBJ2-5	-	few	TGCAGCGTTGAAGATGGCATGGGGCGGGCCCAGTACTTC	CSVEDGMGRAQYF
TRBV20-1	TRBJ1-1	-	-	TGCAGTGGGGGGATAGCTTTCTTT	CSGGIAFF
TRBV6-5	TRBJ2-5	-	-	TGTGCCAGCACTCCTGGAGGGGGGCCGGGGAGAGAGACCCAGTACTTC	CASTPGGGPGRETQYF
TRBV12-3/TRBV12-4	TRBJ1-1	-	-	TGTGCCAGCAGTTTAGAGTCAGGGCAAGCTTTCTTT	CASSLESGQAFF
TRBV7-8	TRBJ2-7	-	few	TGTGCCAGCAGCTTACTTGGCGGGGCCGCCTACGAGCAGTACTTC	CASSLLGGAAYEQYF
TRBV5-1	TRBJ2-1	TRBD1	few	TGCGCCAGCAGCCCTCAAGGGACAGGCGGTTACAATGAGCAGTTCTTC	CASSPQGTGGYNEQFF
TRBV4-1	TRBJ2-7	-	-	TGCGCCAGCAGCCAAGACAGGGGAGAATACTACGAGCAGTACTTC	CASSQDRGEYYEQYF
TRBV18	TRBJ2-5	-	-	TGTGCCAGCTCACCAAGGGCGGGCCTCCAAGAGACCCAGTACTTC	CASSPRAGLQETQYF
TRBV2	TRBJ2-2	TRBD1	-	TGTGCCAGCAATGGACAGGGGGCCGGGGAGCTGTTTTTT	CASNGQGAGELFF
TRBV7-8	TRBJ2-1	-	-	TGTGCCAGCAGCTCCCCAGAGGTGGTAGCGGAGGGCAGCTCCTACAATGAGCAGTTCTTC	CASSSPEVVAEGSSYNEQFF
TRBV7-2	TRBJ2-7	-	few	TGTGCCAGCAGCCCAGAGGTCCGGTACTACGAGCAGTACTTC	CASSPEVRYYEQYF
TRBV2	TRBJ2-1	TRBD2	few	TGTGCCAGCAGTGAGGGACTAGCCCCGAGCAATGAGCAGTTCTTC	CASSEGLAPSNEQFF
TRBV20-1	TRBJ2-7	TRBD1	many	TGCAGTGCTAGTCGGGACAGGGTCTACGAGCAGTACTTC	CSASRDRVYEQYF
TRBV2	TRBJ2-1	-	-	TGTGCCAGCAGCAGGGCCTACAATGAGCAGTTCTTC	CASSRAYNEQFF
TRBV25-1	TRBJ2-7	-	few	TGTGCCAGCTTCTCTTCCTCCTACGAGCAGTACTTC	CASFSSSYEQYF
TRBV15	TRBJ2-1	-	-	TGTGCCAGTGGGAGTTATGTGGACAATGAGCAGTTCTTC	CASGSYVDNEQFF
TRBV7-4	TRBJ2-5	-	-	TGTGCCAGCAGCCGTGGGATTGGGTGGCAGGGAGGACCCGAGACCCAGTACTTC	CASSRGIGWQGGPETQYF
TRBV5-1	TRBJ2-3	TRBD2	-	TGCGCCAGCAGCTTAGCGGGGGCCCGCACAGATACGCAGTATTTT	CASSLAGARTDTQYF
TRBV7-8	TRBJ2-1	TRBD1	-	TGTGCCAGCAGCTTCGGGACAGGGAATGATGAGCAGTTCTTC	CASSFGTGNDEQFF
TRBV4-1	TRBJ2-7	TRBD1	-	TGCGCCAGCAGCCAAGATCAGAACAGGGGCGCCTACGAGCAGTACTTC	CASSQDQNRGAYEQYF
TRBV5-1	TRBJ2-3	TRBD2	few	TGCGCCAGCGCTGGGACTAGCGGGGGGGCGATGGTCCCAGATACGCAGTATTTT	CASAGTSGGAMVPDTQYF
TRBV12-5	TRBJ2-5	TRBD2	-	TGTGCTAGTGGTTTGGTAAGCACTAGCGGGAGGGAGACCCAGTACTTC	CASGLVSTSGRETQYF
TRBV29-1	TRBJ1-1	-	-	TGCAGCGTTGATAAAGGAAACACTGAAGCTTTCTTT	CSVDKGNTEAFF
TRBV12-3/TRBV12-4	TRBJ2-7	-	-	TGTGCCAGCAGACGCGGGCGCGAATCCTACGAGCAGTACTTC	CASRRGRESYEQYF
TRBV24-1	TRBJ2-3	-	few	TGTGCCACCAGTGACTTCGGGACTCCCGACACAGATACGCAGTATTTT	CATSDFGTPDTDTQYF
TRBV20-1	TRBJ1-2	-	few	TGCAGTGCTCGGGCGGGTCTCCAGGGCCGGAGGGATGGCTACACCTTC	CSARAGLQGRRDGYTF
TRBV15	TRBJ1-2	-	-	TGTGCCACCAGCAGAAAAACAGGGAACTATGGCTACACCTTC	CATSRKTGNYGYTF
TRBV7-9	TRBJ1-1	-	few	TGTGCCAGCAGCACAATCTGGGGGCGAGTGGCTTTCTTT	CASSTIWGRVAFF
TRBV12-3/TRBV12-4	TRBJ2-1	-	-	TGTGCCAGCAGTCCATCTAGTCTTAGGTTCTTC	CASSPSSLRFF
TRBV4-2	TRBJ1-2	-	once	TGTGCCAGCAGCCCTGGAGCGGGGGCCTATGGCTACACCTTC	CASSPGAGAYGYTF
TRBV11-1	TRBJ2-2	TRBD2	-	TGTGCCAGCAGTCGGACCGGGACTACCCAGAGAGACGGGGAGCTGTTTTTT	CASSRTGTTQRDGELFF
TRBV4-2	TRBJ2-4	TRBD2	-	TGTGCCAGCAGCCAAGGAACCGGGACTAGCGAAATTCAGTACTTC	CASSQGTGTSEIQYF
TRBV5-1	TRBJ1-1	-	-	TGCGCCAGCACCACGGGACATAAGAACACTGAAGCTTTCTTT	CASTTGHKNTEAFF
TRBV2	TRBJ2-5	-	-	TGTGCCAGCAGGGCACTTACAGAGACCCAGTACTTC	CASRALTETQYF
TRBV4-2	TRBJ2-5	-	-	TGTGCCAGCAGCCAAGCGGGGGCCTACCAAGAGACCCAGTACTTC	CASSQAGAYQETQYF
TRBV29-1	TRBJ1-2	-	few	TGCAGCGCTCTCTTGGACTATGGCTACACCTTC	CSALLDYGYTF
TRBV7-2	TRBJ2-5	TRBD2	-	TGTGCCAGCAGCTTAAGCGGGGGTAGGGAGACCCAGTACTTC	CASSLSGGRETQYF
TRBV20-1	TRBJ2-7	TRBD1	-	TGCAGTGCTATAGACAGGGGTTCCGACGAGCAGTACTTC	CSAIDRGSDEQYF
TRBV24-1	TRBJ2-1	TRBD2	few	TGTGCCACCAGTGATGGGGGACTAGCGGGAGGGTCCTACAATGAGCAGTTCTTC	CATSDGGLAGGSYNEQFF
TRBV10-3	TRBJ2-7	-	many	TGTGCCATCAGTGGGGTTAGAACCTACGAGCAGTACTTC	CAISGVRTYEQYF
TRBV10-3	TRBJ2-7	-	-	TGTGCCATCAGTGAGACCACCTACGAGCAGTACTTC	CAISETTYEQYF
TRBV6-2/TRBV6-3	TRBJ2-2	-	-	TGTGCCAGCATGGTCGACTTTAACACCGGGGAGCTGTTTTTT	CASMVDFNTGELFF
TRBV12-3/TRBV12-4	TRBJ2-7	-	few	TGTGCCAGCAGTTTATCGTACTCCTACGAGCAGTACTTC	CASSLSYSYEQYF
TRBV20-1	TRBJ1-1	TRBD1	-	TGCAGTGCTAGAGGAACAGGGGGAAGGAAAGAATTCTTT	CSARGTGGRKEFF
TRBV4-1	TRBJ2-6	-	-	TGCGCCAGCAGCCAAGAGCGACAGCGAGGGCCCTCTGGGGCCAACGTCCTGACTTTC	CASSQERQRGPSGANVLTF
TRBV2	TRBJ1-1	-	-	TGTGCCAGCAGTGAAGCAGGGGGGGTCATGAACACTGAAGCTTTCTTT	CASSEAGGVMNTEAFF
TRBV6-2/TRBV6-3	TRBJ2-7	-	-	TGTGCCAGCAGTGTGGGGGTTTTTCTTTACCCCCCCTACGAGCAGTACTTC	CASSVGVFLYPPYEQYF
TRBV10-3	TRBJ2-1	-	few	TGTGCCATCAGAGAGAGTCTCTCCTACAATGAGCAGTTCTTC	CAIRESLSYNEQFF
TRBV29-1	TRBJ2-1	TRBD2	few	TGCAGCGTCAGGACTAGCGGGAGGACTAATGGTGAGCAGTTCTTC	CSVRTSGRTNGEQFF
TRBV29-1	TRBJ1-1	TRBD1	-	TGCAGCGTTTCAGGGGGCCTACCTTCCAACACTGAAGCTTTCTTT	CSVSGGLPSNTEAFF
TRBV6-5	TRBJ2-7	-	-	TGTGCCAGCACCCGATCTACCCTCTCCTACGAGCAGTACTTC	CASTRSTLSYEQYF
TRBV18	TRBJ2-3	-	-	TGTGCCAGCTCACCTAACGTGGGTAGCACAGATACGCAGTATTTT	CASSPNVGSTDTQYF
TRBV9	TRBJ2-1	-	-	TGTGCCAGCAGCGTAAATATGTGGGAGGCAGACAATGAGCAGTTCTTC	CASSVNMWEADNEQFF